This T cell receptor (beta chain) is from a study of blood T cell repertoires in COVID-19. Study details: Researchers got acute and convalescent COVID-19 samples from the United States, Italy and Spain. From T cells, B-cell-depleted T cells, or PBMCs came the material, which was cDNA or gDNA.

In the authors' workflow: Scientists estimated how many nucleated cells there were by amplifying reference gene primers. Sequenced by immunoSEQ multiplex PCR; TCRdb stores in-frame clones only, minus some. Clone size and V and J calls were adopted from that table, with D and trimming inferred from the DNA. Here the sample spans around 23,000 clones, 60% to 75% being singletons. The CDR3 length is 14 residues. Germline V gene sequence: CDR1 LGHDT, CDR2 YNNKEL (reference sequence). Trimming cost V 1 base and J 3 bases, with 9 bases left between them. Seattle cases were enrolled at active infection and followed longitudinally.

The V and J genes are TRBV3-1 (or the pseudogene TRBV3-2) and TRBJ1-1, with D tentatively TRBD1 (5 bases). This sequence originates from a man in his fifties or sixties with COVID-19, enrolled during active disease. Input material: peripheral blood. The CDR3 here is CASSQGGMDTEAFF. As DNA, the CDR3 is TGTGCCAGCAGCCAAGGGGGCATGGACACTGAAGCTTTCTTT.